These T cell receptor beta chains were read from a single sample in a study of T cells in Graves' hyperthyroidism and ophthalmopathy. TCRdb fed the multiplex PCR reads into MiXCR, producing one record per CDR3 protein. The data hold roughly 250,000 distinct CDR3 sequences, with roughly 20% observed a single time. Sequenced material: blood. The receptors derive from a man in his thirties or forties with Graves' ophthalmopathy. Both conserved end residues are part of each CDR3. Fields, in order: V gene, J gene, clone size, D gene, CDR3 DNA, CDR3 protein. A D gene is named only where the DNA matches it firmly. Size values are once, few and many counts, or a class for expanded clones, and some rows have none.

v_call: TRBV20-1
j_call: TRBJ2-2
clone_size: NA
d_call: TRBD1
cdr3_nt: TGCAGTGCAGATGCCGGGACAGCTTTTAACACCGGGGAGCTGTTTTTT
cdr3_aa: CSADAGTAFNTGELFF

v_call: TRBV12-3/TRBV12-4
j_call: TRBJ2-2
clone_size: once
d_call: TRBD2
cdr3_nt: TGTGCCAGCAGACTAGCGGTCACCGGGGAGCTGTTTTTT
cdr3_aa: CASRLAVTGELFF

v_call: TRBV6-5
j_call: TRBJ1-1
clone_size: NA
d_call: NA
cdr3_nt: TGTGCCAGCAGTTACGGACGGGGAACGCCTGAAGCTTTCTTT
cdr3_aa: CASSYGRGTPEAFF

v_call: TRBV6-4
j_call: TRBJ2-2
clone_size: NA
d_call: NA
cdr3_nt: TGTGCCAACCTAAGTCCTACTCCGATCAAGTCCGGGGATTGGAACACCGGGGAGCTGTTTTTT
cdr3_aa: CANLSPTPIKSGDWNTGELFF

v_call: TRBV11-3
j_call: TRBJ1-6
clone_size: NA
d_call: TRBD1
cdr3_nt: TGTGCCAGCAGCTCCCGGGACAGGGTTACACCCCTCCACTTT
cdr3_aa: CASSSRDRVTPLHF

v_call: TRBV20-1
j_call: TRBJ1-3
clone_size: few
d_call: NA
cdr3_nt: TGCAGTGCCAAAGACCAGCGGTCCCGGAAAGACACCATATATTTT
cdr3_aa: CSAKDQRSRKDTIYF

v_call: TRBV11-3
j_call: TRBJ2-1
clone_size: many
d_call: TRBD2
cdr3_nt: TGTGCCAGCAGCTTAGGGACTAGCGACAACAATGAGCAGTTCTTC
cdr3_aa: CASSLGTSDNNEQFF

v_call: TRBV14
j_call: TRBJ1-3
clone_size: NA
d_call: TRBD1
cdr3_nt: TGTGCCAGCAGCCGCCTCGTCGGGACAGGGGGCTTAAATTCAGGAAACACCATATATTTT
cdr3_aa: CASSRLVGTGGLNSGNTIYF

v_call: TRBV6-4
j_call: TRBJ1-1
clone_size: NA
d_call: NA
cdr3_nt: TGTGCCAGCAGTAAGGGAATGAACACTGAAGCTTTCTTT
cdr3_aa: CASSKGMNTEAFF

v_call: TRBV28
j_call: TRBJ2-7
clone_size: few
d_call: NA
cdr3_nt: TGTGCCAGCAGTTTGGGGGGGCGTGTAAAGTACGAGCAGTACTTC
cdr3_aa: CASSLGGRVKYEQYF

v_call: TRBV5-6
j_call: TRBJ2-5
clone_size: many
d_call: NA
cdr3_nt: TGTGCCAGCACCTTAAGGTTACAAGAGACCCAGTACTTC
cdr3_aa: CASTLRLQETQYF

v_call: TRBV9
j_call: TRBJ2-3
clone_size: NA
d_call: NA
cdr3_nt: TGTGCCAGCAGCGTACGGCCAGTGGATACGCAGTATTTT
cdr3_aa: CASSVRPVDTQYF

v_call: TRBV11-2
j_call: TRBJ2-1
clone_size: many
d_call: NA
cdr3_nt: TGTGCCAGCAGCTTAACACAGAATGAGCAGTTCTTC
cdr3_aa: CASSLTQNEQFF

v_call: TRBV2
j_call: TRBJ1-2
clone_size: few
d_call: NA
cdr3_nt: TGTGCCAGCATTACCCCCCGGGGCCGGGGGGCCTACACCTTC
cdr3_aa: CASITPRGRGAYTF

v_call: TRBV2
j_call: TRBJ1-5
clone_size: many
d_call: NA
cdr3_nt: TGTGCCAGCAGTGACGGCCAGGCATACAATCAGCCCCAGCATTTT
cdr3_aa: CASSDGQAYNQPQHF

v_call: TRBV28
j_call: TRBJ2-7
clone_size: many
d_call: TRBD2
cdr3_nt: TGTGCCAGCAGTTTTCCTGCTAGCGGGCACTACGAGCAGTACTTC
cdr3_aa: CASSFPASGHYEQYF

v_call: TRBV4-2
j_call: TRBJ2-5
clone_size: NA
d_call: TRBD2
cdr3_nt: TGTGCCAGCAGCCAAGATCCGGGAGCTAGCGGGAGGGGAGAGACCCAGTACTTC
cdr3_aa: CASSQDPGASGRGETQYF

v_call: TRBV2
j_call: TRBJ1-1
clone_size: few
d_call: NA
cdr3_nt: TGTGCCAGCAGTCCGGGACCCGGCACTGAAGCTTTCTTT
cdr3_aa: CASSPGPGTEAFF

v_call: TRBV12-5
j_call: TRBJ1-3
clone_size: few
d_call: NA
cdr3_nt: TGTGCTAGTGGTTTGATGACAGGCTCTGGAAACACCATATATTTT
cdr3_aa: CASGLMTGSGNTIYF

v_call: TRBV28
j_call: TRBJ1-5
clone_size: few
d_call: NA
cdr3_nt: TGTGCCAGCAGTTTATATCGCTATGTGAACAATCAGCCCCAGCATTTT
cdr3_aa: CASSLYRYVNNQPQHF

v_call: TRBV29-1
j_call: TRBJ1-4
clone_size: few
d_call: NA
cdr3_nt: TGCAGCGTTTATAGGACAGCGGATGAAGAACTGTTTTTT
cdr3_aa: CSVYRTADEELFF

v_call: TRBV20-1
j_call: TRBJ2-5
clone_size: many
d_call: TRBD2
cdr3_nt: TGCAGTGCTAGTCCTAGCGGGAGGGCCGAGACCCAGTACTTC
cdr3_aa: CSASPSGRAETQYF

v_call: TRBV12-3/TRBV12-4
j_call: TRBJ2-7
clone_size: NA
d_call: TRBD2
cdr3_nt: TGTGCCAGCAGTTTTGTGACTAGCGGGATCTACGAGCAGTACTTC
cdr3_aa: CASSFVTSGIYEQYF

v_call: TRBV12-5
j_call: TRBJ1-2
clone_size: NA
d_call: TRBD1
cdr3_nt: TGTGCTAGTGGTTCCGGACAGGCCCCGGGGGGCTACACCTTC
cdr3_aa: CASGSGQAPGGYTF

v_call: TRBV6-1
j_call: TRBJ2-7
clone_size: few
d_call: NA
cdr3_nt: TGTGCCAGCAGAACCGGTGGGTCCTACGAGCAGTACTTC
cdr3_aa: CASRTGGSYEQYF

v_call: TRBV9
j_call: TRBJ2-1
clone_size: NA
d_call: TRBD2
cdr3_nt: TGTGCCAGCAGCGGGGGGGGAGCGGATTTCAATGAGCAGTTCTTC
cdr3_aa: CASSGGGADFNEQFF

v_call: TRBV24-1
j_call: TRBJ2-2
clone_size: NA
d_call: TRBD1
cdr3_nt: TGTGCCACCAGTGATATACCGGGACAGAAGCTCTCGGCCCTCGGGCCGAACACCGGGGAGCTGTTTTTT
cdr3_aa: CATSDIPGQKLSALGPNTGELFF

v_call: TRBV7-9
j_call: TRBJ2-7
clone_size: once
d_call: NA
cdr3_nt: TGTGCCAGCAGCTTATCGGTATCAATGGTCGAGCAGTACTTC
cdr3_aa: CASSLSVSMVEQYF

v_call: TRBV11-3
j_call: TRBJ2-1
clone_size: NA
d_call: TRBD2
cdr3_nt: TGTGCCAGCAGCTTCGTGGCAGCGGGGGACTTGTACAATGAGCAGTTCTTC
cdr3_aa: CASSFVAAGDLYNEQFF

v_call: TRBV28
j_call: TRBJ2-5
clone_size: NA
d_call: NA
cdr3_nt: TGTGCCAGCAGTTTTAATGAGGGGGGTTGGGGGACCCAGTACTTC
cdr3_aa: CASSFNEGGWGTQYF

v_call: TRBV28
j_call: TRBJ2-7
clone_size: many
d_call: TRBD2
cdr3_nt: TGTGCCACCCAGAGGGGTCTAGCGGGAGTACCCTACGAGCAGTACTTC
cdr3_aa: CATQRGLAGVPYEQYF

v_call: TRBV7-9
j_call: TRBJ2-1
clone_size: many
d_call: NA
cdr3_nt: TGTGCCAGCACCTTGGCGGGGAGCAATGAGCAGTTCTTC
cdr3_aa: CASTLAGSNEQFF

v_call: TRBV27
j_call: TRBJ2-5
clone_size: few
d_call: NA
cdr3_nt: TGTGCCAGCAAATCCGAGGGAGAGACCCAGTACTTC
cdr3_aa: CASKSEGETQYF

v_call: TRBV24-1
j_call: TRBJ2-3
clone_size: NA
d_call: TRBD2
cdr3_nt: TGTGCCACCAGTGATTTCCCGGGACTAGCGGGAGGAGCAGATACGCAGTATTTT
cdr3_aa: CATSDFPGLAGGADTQYF

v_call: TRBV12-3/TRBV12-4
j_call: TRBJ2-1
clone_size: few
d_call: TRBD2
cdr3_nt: TGTGCCAGCAAAGCGGGATGGTCCTACAATGAGCAGTTCTTC
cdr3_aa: CASKAGWSYNEQFF

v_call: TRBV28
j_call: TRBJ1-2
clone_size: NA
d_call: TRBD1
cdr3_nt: TGTGCCAGCAGGTCCGGGACAGGGGTCGGCTACACCTTC
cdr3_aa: CASRSGTGVGYTF

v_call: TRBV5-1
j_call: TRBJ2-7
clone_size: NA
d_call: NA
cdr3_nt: TGCGCCAGCAGCTCCAACCCCGGGACACGCTCCTACGAGCAGTACTTC
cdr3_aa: CASSSNPGTRSYEQYF

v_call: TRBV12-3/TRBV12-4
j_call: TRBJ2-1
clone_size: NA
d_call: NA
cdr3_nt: TGTGCCAGCAGTATAGGGTCCCACTCCTACAATGAGCAGTTCTTC
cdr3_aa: CASSIGSHSYNEQFF

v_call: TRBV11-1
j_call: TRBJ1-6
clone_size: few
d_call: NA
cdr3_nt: TGTGCCAGCAGCTCCCGAGGGGATAATTCACCCCTCCACTTT
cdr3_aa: CASSSRGDNSPLHF

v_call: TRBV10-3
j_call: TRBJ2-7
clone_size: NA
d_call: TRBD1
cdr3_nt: TGTGCCATCAGTGACCACGGGACAGGTCTCATCGAGCAGTACTTC
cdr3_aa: CAISDHGTGLIEQYF

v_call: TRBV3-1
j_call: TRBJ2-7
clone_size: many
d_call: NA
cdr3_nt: TGTGCCAGCAGCCAAATGACGGGAGAAACTGCCGAGCAGTACTTC
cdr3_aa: CASSQMTGETAEQYF

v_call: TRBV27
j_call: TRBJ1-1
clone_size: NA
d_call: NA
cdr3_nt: TGTGCCAGCAGTTCCCACCCAAACATGAACACTGAAGCTTTCTTT
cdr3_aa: CASSSHPNMNTEAFF

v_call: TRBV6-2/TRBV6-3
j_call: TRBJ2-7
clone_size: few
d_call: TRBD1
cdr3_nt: TGTGCCAGCAGCCAAGGGACAGGACTCACCTACGAGCAGTACTTC
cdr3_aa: CASSQGTGLTYEQYF

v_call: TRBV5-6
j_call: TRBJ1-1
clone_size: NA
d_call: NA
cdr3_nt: TGTGCCAGCAGCTTGATTGGGGGGAACACTGAAGCTTTCTTT
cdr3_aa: CASSLIGGNTEAFF

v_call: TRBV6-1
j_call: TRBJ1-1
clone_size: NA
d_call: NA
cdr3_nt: TGTGCCAGCAGTTCCCCTCAGGTTCCAGGGGAAGCTTTCTTT
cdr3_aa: CASSSPQVPGEAFF